A selection of T cell receptor beta chains follows, all from one sample in a study of molecular identifiers for immune sequencing clone quantification. TCRdb re-analysed the PCR reads in MiXCR, keeping a single row per CDR3 protein. This sample has approximately 680,000 distinct CDR3 sequences, with 25% found just once. Specimen: naive CD8+ T cells from blood, with Jurkat cell RNA spiked in. The receptors derive from a human donor in good health. Some libraries in this study had Jurkat cell RNA spiked in. The CDR3 runs from the conserved cysteine through the conserved F or W. Fields, in order: J gene, clone size, V gene, D gene, CDR3 DNA, CDR3 protein. D genes are given only for firm matches. Size is stated for part of the rows, as once, few or many counts, or as a class when the clone is expanded.

TRBJ1-4	many	TRBV7-2	.	TGTGCCAGCAGCTTTTCGGATAGGTGGGGATCCAATGAAAAACTGTTTTTT	CASSFSDRWGSNEKLFF
TRBJ1-6	.	TRBV4-3	.	TGCGCCAGCAGCCAGAGACAGGCACCTAATTCACCCCTCCACTTT	CASSQRQAPNSPLHF
TRBJ2-3	many	TRBV7-7	.	TGTGCCAGCAGCACCGGGACTGATAACCCAGATACGCAGTATTTT	CASSTGTDNPDTQYF
TRBJ2-2	few	TRBV27	TRBD1	TGTGCCAGCAGTCCCCGGGACAGGTCGAGCGGGGAGCTGTTTTTT	CASSPRDRSSGELFF
TRBJ2-7	many	TRBV12-3/TRBV12-4	.	TGTGCCAGCAGTGACCTAGGGCTAACTCTCTACGAGCAGTACTTC	CASSDLGLTLYEQYF
TRBJ2-5	.	TRBV11-2	.	TGTGCCAGCAGCCCGTGGGGGGAGCAAGAGCCCCAGTACTTC	CASSPWGEQEPQYF
TRBJ2-3	many	TRBV30	.	TGTGCCTGCCACACTAGAGCAGATACGCAGTATTTT	CACHTRADTQYF
TRBJ2-7	few	TRBV28	.	TGTGCCAGCAGCTATACAGTTAGGGGATTCTACGAGCAGTACTTC	CASSYTVRGFYEQYF
TRBJ2-2	.	TRBV15	.	TGTGCCACCAGCACCGCGGACAGTGCGAACACCGGGGAGCTGTTTTTT	CATSTADSANTGELFF
TRBJ2-5	few	TRBV4-3	TRBD1	TGCGCCAGCAGCCTAGGGACAGGGGAAGGGGAGACCCAGTACTTC	CASSLGTGEGETQYF
TRBJ2-3	few	TRBV20-1	.	TGCAGTGCTAGAGATTTCCGGGGGCGCTTAGATACGCAGTATTTT	CSARDFRGRLDTQYF
TRBJ2-2	many	TRBV6-6	.	TGTGCCAGCAGTTACTCGAGGGGGAGTTTCGGGGAGCTGTTTTTT	CASSYSRGSFGELFF
TRBJ2-2	few	TRBV19	.	TGTGTTTCAGAGGGGGCGAACACCGGGGAGCTGTTTTTT	CVSEGANTGELFF
TRBJ2-5	few	TRBV19	.	TGTGCCAGTATCGGCCGGAACCAAGAGACCCAGTACTTC	CASIGRNQETQYF
TRBJ1-5	.	TRBV19	.	TGTGCCACTTTTGGGGTATACAATCAGCCCCAGCATTTT	CATFGVYNQPQHF
TRBJ2-7	.	TRBV27	TRBD2	TGTGCCAGCAGTCCCAGACTAGCGGGAGCCTACGAGCACTACTTC	CASSPRLAGAYEHYF
TRBJ2-5	.	TRBV9	TRBD2	TGTGCCAGCAGCGTAGTGGTTAGCGGGGGGTTGGAGACCCAGTACTTC	CASSVVVSGGLETQYF
TRBJ2-3	few	TRBV7-9	TRBD2	TGTGCCAGCAGCCTCGGGGTAGGCGGGAGGAGCACAGATACGCAGTATTTT	CASSLGVGGRSTDTQYF
TRBJ2-3	many	TRBV5-4	TRBD2	TGTGCCAGCAGCTTGGAGGGACTAGCGGACACAGATACGCAGTATTTT	CASSLEGLADTDTQYF
TRBJ1-5	.	TRBV19	.	TGTGCCAGTAGTTACACCGGGACAACTCACAATCAGCCCCAGCATTTT	CASSYTGTTHNQPQHF
TRBJ2-7	many	TRBV5-1	TRBD1	TGCGCCAGCAGCCCGAGCGGACAGGGGCCCTACGAGCAGTACTTC	CASSPSGQGPYEQYF
TRBJ2-2	few	TRBV9	.	TGTGCCAGCAGCGTAGGCGGCGCCGGCGGGGAGCTGTTTTTT	CASSVGGAGGELFF
TRBJ1-5	many	TRBV27	.	TGTGCCAGCAGTCCGGGCCCCGCAGGCAATCAGCCCCAGCATTTT	CASSPGPAGNQPQHF
TRBJ1-2	many	TRBV20-1	.	TGCAGTGCAAGGACAGAAGCTAACTATGGCTACACCTTC	CSARTEANYGYTF
TRBJ2-7	few	TRBV7-2	.	TGTGCCAGCAGCTTAGGACCTTTTACCACACCTTCCTACGAGCAGTACTTC	CASSLGPFTTPSYEQYF
TRBJ1-2	.	TRBV2	TRBD1	TGTGCCTGCAGTGAAGGGGACAGGAACTATGGCTACACCTTC	CACSEGDRNYGYTF
TRBJ2-3	many	TRBV7-2	TRBD2	TGTGCCAGCAGCTTAATGACTGCGGGGGCAGATACGCAGTATTTT	CASSLMTAGADTQYF
TRBJ1-1	many	TRBV7-9	TRBD1	TGTGCCAGCAGCGGAGGACAGGGGGTCACTGAAGCTTTCTTT	CASSGGQGVTEAFF
TRBJ2-2	many	TRBV7-9	.	TGTGCCAGCAGCTTAGAAACAGGGCGTGACACCGGGGAGCTGTTTTTT	CASSLETGRDTGELFF
TRBJ2-1	many	TRBV25-1	.	TGTGCCAGCAGTGACACTCCTAATGAGCAGTTCTTC	CASSDTPNEQFF
TRBJ1-1	.	TRBV27	TRBD1	TGTGCCAGCAGTATAGGACAGGGAAGCAGCACTGAAGCTTTCTTT	CASSIGQGSSTEAFF
TRBJ2-7	.	TRBV4-3	TRBD2	TGCGCCAGCAGCCCAGCCCGAAGCGGGAACCAGTACGAGCAGTGCTTC	CASSPARSGNQYEQCF
TRBJ2-7	many	TRBV5-1	.	TGCGCCAGCAGCTTGGCCGGCGTCAGCTCCTACGAGCAGTACTTC	CASSLAGVSSYEQYF
TRBJ2-4	many	TRBV11-2	.	TGTGCCAGCAGCTTAGCCACCCCCCGTGAACCCCACGGGCACTTC	CASSLATPREPHGHF
TRBJ1-1	many	TRBV4-2	.	TGTGCCAGCAGCCAAGAGGCTATAGGGAGGACTGAAGCTTTCTTT	CASSQEAIGRTEAFF
TRBJ2-3	many	TRBV6-6	TRBD1	TGTGCCAGCAGTTACTCGGACAGGGCGTACACAGATACGCAGTATTTT	CASSYSDRAYTDTQYF
TRBJ1-6	few	TRBV27	.	TGTGCCAGCAGTTCCTGGGACTATAATTCACCCCTCCACTTT	CASSSWDYNSPLHF
TRBJ2-5	many	TRBV29-1	TRBD2	TGCAGCGTTGACCTTACAGGACAGGGGGCCCAAGGACTAGCGGGAGGGCATGAGACCCAGTACTTC	CSVDLTGQGAQGLAGGHETQYF
TRBJ2-7	many	TRBV14	.	TGTGCCAGCAGCAACACAGGGTACGAGCAGTACTTC	CASSNTGYEQYF
TRBJ1-1	once	TRBV4-3	.	TGCGCCAGCAGCCAAGCTCCGTTGGGACCAGCGCGCCCTGAAGCTTTCTTT	CASSQAPLGPARPEAFF
TRBJ1-1	.	TRBV9	TRBD1	TGTGCCAGCAGCGTAGTCCAGGGGGCGGGCACTGAAGCTTTCTTT	CASSVVQGAGTEAFF
TRBJ1-5	many	TRBV6-2/TRBV6-3	.	TGTGCCAGCAGCGATTTTAATCAGCCCCAGCATTTT	CASSDFNQPQHF
TRBJ2-1	.	TRBV20-1	.	TGCAGTTCGGACGGTAGTTGGGATGAGCAGTTCTTC	CSSDGSWDEQFF
TRBJ1-1	many	TRBV28	.	TGTGCCACTACCCCCCCACTGTTCGGGTTTTCTGAAGCTTTCTTT	CATTPPLFGFSEAFF
TRBJ2-2	.	TRBV2	.	TGTGCCAGCAATACAGGGCTCACCGGGGAGCTGTTTTTT	CASNTGLTGELFF
TRBJ1-4	.	TRBV7-8	TRBD1	TGTGCCAGCAGCTTAGTAGTGGCAGGGGGCGATGAAAGACTGTTTTTT	CASSLVVAGGDERLFF
TRBJ1-1	.	TRBV12-3/TRBV12-4	.	TGTGCCAGCAGTTGGCAGCGGAACACTGAAGCTTTCTTT	CASSWQRNTEAFF
TRBJ2-5	few	TRBV14	TRBD2	TGTGCCAGCAGCCAAGATATTCTAGCGGGAGGGCCGCAAGAGACCCAGTACTTC	CASSQDILAGGPQETQYF
TRBJ1-2	few	TRBV5-5	.	TGTGCCAGCAGCTTGGAGGTCGGGGGGGTTCCTCCCTATGGCTACACCTTC	CASSLEVGGVPPYGYTF
TRBJ2-7	many	TRBV9	.	TGTGCCAGCAGCCCAAATGGGGGTTACGAGCAGTACTTC	CASSPNGGYEQYF
TRBJ2-3	many	TRBV12-3/TRBV12-4	.	TGTGCCAGCAGACCTTCTAGGATGCGGTCCGCAGATACGCAGTATTTT	CASRPSRMRSADTQYF
TRBJ2-2	few	TRBV4-3	.	TGCGCCAGCAGCCAAGATCTTATTAGCGTCAGGGTATATGTCGACACCGGGGAGCTGTTTTTT	CASSQDLISVRVYVDTGELFF
TRBJ2-1	many	TRBV12-3/TRBV12-4	.	TGTGCCAGCAGACGCGGGACTCGCAATGAGCAGTTCTTC	CASRRGTRNEQFF
TRBJ2-2	many	TRBV29-1	.	TGCAGCGTTGGCGTACAACCGAACACCGGGGAGCTGTTTTTT	CSVGVQPNTGELFF
TRBJ1-1	many	TRBV16	.	TGTGCCAGCAGCCTTTTCCCCACTGAAGCTTTCTTT	CASSLFPTEAFF
TRBJ2-7	.	TRBV29-1	TRBD1	TGCAGCGTTGTTTGGGACAGCTATAGCTACGAGCAGTACTTC	CSVVWDSYSYEQYF
TRBJ2-3	.	TRBV30	.	TGTGCCTGGAGTCTCGGCAGGGCGGGCACAGATACGCAGTATTTT	CAWSLGRAGTDTQYF
TRBJ2-1	.	TRBV3-1	TRBD2	TGTGCCAGCAGCCAAACCTCTAGCGGGGTCTACAATGAGCAGTTCTTC	CASSQTSSGVYNEQFF
TRBJ2-3	few	TRBV6-4	TRBD2	TGTGCCAGCAGTGAGCGGGGGGTTCTAACAGATACGCAGTATTTT	CASSERGVLTDTQYF